This entry is about one T cell receptor (beta chain). Its binding antigen is unknown. This sample was sequenced with an Illumina HiSeq 2000. TCR beta cDNA libraries were made by 5'RACE template switching that added a universal primer site and unique molecular identifiers. Priming for cDNA synthesis came from the TCR beta constant segment, and two successive PCR amplification steps followed. Turning to the authors' computational methods: MIGEC was used to demultiplex reads and group the reads by UMI, and MiTCR was used to assemble and quantify clonotypes. To exclude erroneous sequences, any TCR cDNA sequence not supported by at least two reads was discarded. Downstream repertoire analysis used the tcR package, and clonotypes were matched across fractions by CDR3 nucleotide sequence plus V segment. VDJmatch was used to annotate antigen specificity against VDJdb, with one amino acid substitution in CDR3 allowed. TCRdb reprocessed the reads, and each CDR3 protein sequence is entered once, without DNA. What appears here as the V and J calls and clone size reflects TCRdb's work, not the paper's. This sample's table has entries for a few hundred thousand distinct CDR3 sequences. Approximately 3.5% of the sample is taken by the ten largest.

HCMV-specific IgG was detected in serum with a commercial ELISA kit to determine HCMV serostatus. Ficoll density gradient centrifugation was used to isolate peripheral blood mononuclear cells from blood. The sample originates from a study of T cells expressing NK-cell markers (dated by TCRdb to 2019 to 2021). Regarding the study in general: TCR beta-chain repertoires were profiled in sorted CD3+CD56+NKG2C+, CD3+CD56+NKG2C- and CD3+CD56-NKG2C+ T-cell subsets from about 8 donors. Seven of the eight sequenced donors were HCMV-seropositive and one was HCMV-seronegative. Illumina HiSeq 2000/2500, MiSeq or NextSeq was used to sequence libraries as 2 x 150 bp reads. All eight donors whose samples were sequenced were randomly selected healthy volunteers, three of them men and five women.

What the work shows at the level of the full study, not this receptor alone: In roughly six donors, the dominant CD3+CD56+NKG2C+ clonotypes ranked among the top 10 CD8+ clonotypes, making up roughly 1.0-8% of CD8+ T cells. Whether the expanded NKG2C-expressing T cell clones were specific for HCMV antigens remained unclear. Those dominant clonotypes were again the most abundant among CD3+CD56-NKG2C+ cells in several donors, at about 25-60.1%.

The germline V gene yields SQVTM for CDR1 and ANQGSEA for CDR2. The CDR3 has 15 amino acids, counting the end cysteine and phenylalanine. No coding sequence is recorded. This TCR derives from a man aged 18 to 29 in good health. Donor details come from another sample of the same person, matched by shared clones. The rearrangement joined TRBV29-1 to TRBJ2-2; TCRdb's D gene call, TRBD1, goes unchecked for lack of DNA. Source material: blood T cells: a sorted CD56 or NKG2C T cell subset, CD4+ or CD8+ T cells, or bulk PBMC T cells (not recorded which). The CDR3 protein sequence reads: CSAGAGGDLAGELFF.